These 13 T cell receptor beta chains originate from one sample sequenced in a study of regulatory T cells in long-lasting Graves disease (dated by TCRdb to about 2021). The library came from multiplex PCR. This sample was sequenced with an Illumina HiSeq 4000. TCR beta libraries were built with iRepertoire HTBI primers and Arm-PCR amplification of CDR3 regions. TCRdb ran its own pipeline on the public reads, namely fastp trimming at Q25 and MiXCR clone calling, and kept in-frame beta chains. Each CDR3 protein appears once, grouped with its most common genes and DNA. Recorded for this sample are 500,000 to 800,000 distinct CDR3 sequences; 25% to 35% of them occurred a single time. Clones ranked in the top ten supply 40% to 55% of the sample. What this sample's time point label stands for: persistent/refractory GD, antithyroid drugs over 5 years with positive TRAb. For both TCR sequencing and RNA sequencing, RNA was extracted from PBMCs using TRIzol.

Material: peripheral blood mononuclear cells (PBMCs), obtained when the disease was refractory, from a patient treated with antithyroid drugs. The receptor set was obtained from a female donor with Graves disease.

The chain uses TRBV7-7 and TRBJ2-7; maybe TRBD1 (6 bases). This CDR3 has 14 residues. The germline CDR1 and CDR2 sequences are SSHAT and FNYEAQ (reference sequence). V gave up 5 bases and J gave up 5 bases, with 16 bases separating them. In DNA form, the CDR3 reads TGTGCCAGCAGCCCCAATGCAGGGGCAGACGAGCAGTACTTC. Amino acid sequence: CASSPNAGADEQYF.

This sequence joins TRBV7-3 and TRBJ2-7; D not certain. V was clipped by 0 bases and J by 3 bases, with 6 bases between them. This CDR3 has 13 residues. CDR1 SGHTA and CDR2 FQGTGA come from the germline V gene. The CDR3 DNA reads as TGTGCCAGCAGCTTAACGGCGGACTACGAGCAGTACTTC. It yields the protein CASSLTADYEQYF.

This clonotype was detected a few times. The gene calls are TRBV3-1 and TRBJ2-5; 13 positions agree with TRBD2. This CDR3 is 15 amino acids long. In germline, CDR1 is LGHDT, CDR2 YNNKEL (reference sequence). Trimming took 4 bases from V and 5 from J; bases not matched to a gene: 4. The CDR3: CASSRRTSGSETQYF. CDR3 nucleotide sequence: TGTGCCAGCAGCCGACGGACTAGCGGGAGTGAGACCCAGTACTTC.

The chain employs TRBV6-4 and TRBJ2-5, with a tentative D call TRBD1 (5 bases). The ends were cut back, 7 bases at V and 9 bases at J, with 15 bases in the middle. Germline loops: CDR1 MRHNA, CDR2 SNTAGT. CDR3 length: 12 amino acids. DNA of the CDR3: TGTGCCAGCAAGTCAGCCCTAGGGGCCCAGTACTTC. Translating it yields CASKSALGAQYF.

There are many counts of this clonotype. Here the CDR3 DNA reads TGTGCCAGCAGTCCCCAGACAGGGACGGGGAACTATGGCTACACCTTC. Translation: CASSPQTGTGNYGYTF. This chain uses TRBV27 with TRBJ1-2; 7 bases map to TRBD1. The CDR3 is 16 amino acids. CDR1 and CDR2 (germline): MNHEY, SMNVEV (reference sequence). The trim removed 5 bases at V and 2 bases at J, leaving 11 bases unmatched.

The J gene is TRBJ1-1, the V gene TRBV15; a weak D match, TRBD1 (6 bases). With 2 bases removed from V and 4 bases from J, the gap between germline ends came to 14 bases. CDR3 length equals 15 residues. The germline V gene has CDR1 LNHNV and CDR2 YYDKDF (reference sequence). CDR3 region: CATSRTQGSGTEAFF. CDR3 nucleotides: TGTGCCACCAGCAGAACCCAGGGGAGTGGCACTGAAGCTTTCTTT.

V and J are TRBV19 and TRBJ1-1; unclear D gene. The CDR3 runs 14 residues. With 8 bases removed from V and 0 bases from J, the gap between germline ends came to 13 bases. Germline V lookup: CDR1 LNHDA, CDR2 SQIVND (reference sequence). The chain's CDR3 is CASGRTEMNTEAFF. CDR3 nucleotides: TGTGCCAGTGGAAGAACTGAAATGAACACTGAAGCTTTCTTT.

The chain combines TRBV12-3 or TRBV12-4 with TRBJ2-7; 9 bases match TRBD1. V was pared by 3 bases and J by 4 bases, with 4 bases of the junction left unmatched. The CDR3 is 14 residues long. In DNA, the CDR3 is TGTGCCAGCAGTTTGTGGACAGGGGTTTACGAGCAGTACTTC. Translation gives CASSLWTGVYEQYF.

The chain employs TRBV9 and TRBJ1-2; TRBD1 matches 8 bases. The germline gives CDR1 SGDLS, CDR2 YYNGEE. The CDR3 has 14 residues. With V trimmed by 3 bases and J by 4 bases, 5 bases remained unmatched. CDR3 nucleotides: TGTGCCAGCAGCGGACAGGGGAACGCCTATGGCTACACCTTC. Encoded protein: CASSGQGNAYGYTF.

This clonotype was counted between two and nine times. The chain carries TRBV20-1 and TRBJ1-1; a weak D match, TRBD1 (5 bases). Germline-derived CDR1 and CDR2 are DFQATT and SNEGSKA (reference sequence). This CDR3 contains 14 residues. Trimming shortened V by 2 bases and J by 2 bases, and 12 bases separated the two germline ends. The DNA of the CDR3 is TGCAGTGCTAGATGGACACCGTTAAACACTGAAGCTTTCTTT. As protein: CSARWTPLNTEAFF.

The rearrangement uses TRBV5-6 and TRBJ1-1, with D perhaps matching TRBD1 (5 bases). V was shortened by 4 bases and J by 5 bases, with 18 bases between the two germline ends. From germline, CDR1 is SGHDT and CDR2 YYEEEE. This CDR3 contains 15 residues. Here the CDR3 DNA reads TGTGCCAGCAGCAAGAGCGGCCCGGGGGGAACTGAAGCTTTCTTT. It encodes CASSKSGPGGTEAFF. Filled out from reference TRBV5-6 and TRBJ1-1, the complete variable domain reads DAGVTQSPTHLIKTRGQQVTLRCSPKSGHDTVSWYQQALGQGPQFIFQYYEEEERQRGNFPDRFSGHQFPNYSSELNVNALLLGDSALYLCASSKSGPGGTEAFFGQGTRLTVV.

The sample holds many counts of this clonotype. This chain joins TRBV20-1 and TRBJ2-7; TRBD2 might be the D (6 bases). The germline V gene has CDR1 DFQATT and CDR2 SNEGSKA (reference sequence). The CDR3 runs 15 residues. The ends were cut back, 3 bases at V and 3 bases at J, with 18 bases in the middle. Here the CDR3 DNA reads TGCAGTGCTAGGGATATAGGAGGGTGGGACTACGAGCAGTACTTC. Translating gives CSARDIGGWDYEQYF.

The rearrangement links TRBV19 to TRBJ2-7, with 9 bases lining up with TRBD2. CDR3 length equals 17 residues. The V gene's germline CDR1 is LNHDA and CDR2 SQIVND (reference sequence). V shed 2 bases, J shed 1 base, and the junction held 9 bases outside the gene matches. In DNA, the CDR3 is TGTGCCAGTAGTATACGTCAGACTAGCGGCCCGTCCTACGAGCAGTACTTC. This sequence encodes CASSIRQTSGPSYEQYF.